Sequencing of this T cell receptor beta chain was carried out in a study of blood T cell repertoires in COVID-19. Trimming removed 0 bases from V and 4 bases from J, with 12 bases in between. Germline CDR1 reads SGHNT; CDR2 reads YENEEA. This CDR3 has 16 amino acids. Per the study methods: Reference gene primer amplification yielded estimated nucleated cell counts. Only in-frame clones appear in the TCRdb table, and some are missing; sequencing was by immunoSEQ multiplex PCR. V and J calls and clone size come straight from that table; D and trimming were deduced from the DNA. This sample has over 250,000 clones, with about 91% found just once.

The gene calls are TRBV11-3 and TRBJ2-2; tentatively, D is TRBD1 (5 bases). This clonotype was sampled from a person aged 18-29 years with COVID-19, enrolled during active disease. Sequencing was done on a sample of peripheral blood. The CDR3 sequence is CASSLEAGLGTGELFF. The DNA of the CDR3 is TGTGCCAGCAGCTTAGAAGCAGGGTTGGGCACCGGGGAGCTGTTTTTT.